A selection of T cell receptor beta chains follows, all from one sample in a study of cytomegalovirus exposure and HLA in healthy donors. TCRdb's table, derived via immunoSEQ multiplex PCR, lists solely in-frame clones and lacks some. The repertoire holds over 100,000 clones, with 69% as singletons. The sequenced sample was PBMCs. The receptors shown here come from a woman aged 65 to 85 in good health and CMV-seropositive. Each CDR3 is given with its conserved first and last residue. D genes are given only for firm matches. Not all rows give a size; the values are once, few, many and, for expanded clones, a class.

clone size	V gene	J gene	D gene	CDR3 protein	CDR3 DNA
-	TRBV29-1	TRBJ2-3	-	CSVVPGGDDTQYF	TGCAGCGTTGTTCCGGGGGGCGACGATACGCAGTATTTT
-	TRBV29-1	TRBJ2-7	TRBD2	CSVDLAGGSNSYEQYF	TGCAGCGTTGACCTAGCGGGGGGCTCTAACTCCTACGAGCAGTACTTC
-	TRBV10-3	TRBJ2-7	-	CAISESTGKQYF	TGTGCCATCAGTGAGTCGACAGGAAAGCAGTACTTC
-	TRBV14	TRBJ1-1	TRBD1	CASSYRGSDTEAFF	TGTGCCAGCAGCTACAGGGGGTCAGACACTGAAGCTTTCTTT
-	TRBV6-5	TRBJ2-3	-	CASSTKPGNPDTQYF	TGTGCCAGCAGCACTAAGCCCGGGAACCCAGATACGCAGTATTTT
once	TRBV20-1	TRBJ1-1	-	CSASITEAFF	TGCAGTGCTAGTATCACTGAAGCTTTCTTT
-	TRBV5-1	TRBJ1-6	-	CASSSDGRGNSPLHF	TGCGCCAGCAGCTCCGACGGGCGGGGGAATTCACCCCTCCACTTT
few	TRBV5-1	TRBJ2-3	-	CASSQEDGYTQYF	TGCGCCAGCAGCCAGGAGGACGGCTATACGCAGTATTTT
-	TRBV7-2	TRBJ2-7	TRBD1	CASSPLEGQESYEQYF	TGTGCCAGCAGCCCACTAGAAGGACAGGAGTCCTACGAGCAGTACTTC
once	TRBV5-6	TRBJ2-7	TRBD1	CASSFGTGGTEQYF	TGTGCCAGCAGCTTCGGGACAGGGGGGACCGAGCAGTACTTC
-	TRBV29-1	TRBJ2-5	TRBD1	CSVGPPGGQETQYF	TGCAGCGTTGGGCCCCCAGGGGGCCAAGAGACCCAGTACTTC
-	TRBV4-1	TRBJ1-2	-	CASSQDPTTGRYGYTF	TGCGCCAGCAGCCAAGATCCGACGACAGGACGCTATGGCTACACCTTC
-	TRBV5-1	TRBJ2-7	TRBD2	CASSLTRGNTYEQYF	TGCGCCAGCAGCTTGACGCGGGGGAATACCTACGAGCAGTACTTC
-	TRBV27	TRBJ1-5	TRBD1	CASRTQGAGQPQHF	TGTGCCAGCAGGACACAGGGGGCGGGTCAGCCCCAGCATTTT
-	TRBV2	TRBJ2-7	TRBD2	CASRTSGVYEQYF	TGTGCCAGCAGGACTAGCGGGGTCTACGAGCAGTACTTC
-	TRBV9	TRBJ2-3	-	CASSVVAGRTDTQYF	TGTGCCAGCAGCGTAGTGGCAGGGCGTACAGATACGCAGTATTTT
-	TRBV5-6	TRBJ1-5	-	CASSFGGADQPQHF	TGTGCCAGCAGCTTCGGAGGGGCCGATCAGCCCCAGCATTTT
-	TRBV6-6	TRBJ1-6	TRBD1	CASRQGAFNSPLHF	TGTGCCAGCAGACAGGGGGCCTTTAATTCACCCCTCCACTTT
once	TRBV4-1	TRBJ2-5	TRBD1	CASSQRDRGRLETQYF	TGCGCCAGCAGCCAACGGGACAGGGGGCGACTAGAGACCCAGTACTTC